These 24 T cell receptor beta chains were sequenced from one sample in a study of blood T cell repertoires in COVID-19. Clones were sequenced by immunoSEQ multiplex PCR, and TCRdb holds only the in-frame ones, with some missing. The sample contains around 240,000 clones, about 80% of which appear only once. The sequenced material came from peripheral blood. Receptors were obtained from a woman older than 75 with acute or convalescent COVID-19.

This clone was counted between two and nine times. CDR3 region: CASSKWLAQVAFF. The CDR3, as DNA: TGTGCCAGCAGCAAATGGTTGGCACAAGTAGCTTTCTTT. The chain links TRBV4-2 to TRBJ1-1; no definite D call. Germline V gene data show CDR1 as LGHNA and CDR2 as YNFKEQ. Trimming pared 5 bases from V and 10 bases from J, leaving 17 bases between. The length of the CDR3 is 13 residues.

The rearrangement joins TRBV5-6 to TRBJ1-4; 7 nucleotides match TRBD1. CDR3 length equals 16 residues. Germline CDR1 and CDR2: SGHDT and YYEEEE. V shed 0 bases, J shed 8 bases, and the junction held 10 bases outside the gene matches. The CDR3 region has the DNA TGTGCCAGCAGCTTGGCCGGGAACAGGGGCCAAGAAAAACTGTTTTTT. Its translation is CASSLAGNRGQEKLFF.

The rearrangement uses TRBV3-1 (or the pseudogene TRBV3-2) and TRBJ1-2; a possible D gene is TRBD1 (5 bases). The CDR3 is 12 amino acids. Germline V gives CDR1 LGHDT, CDR2 YNNKEL (reference sequence). V was shortened by 0 bases and J by 8 bases, with 7 bases between the two germline ends. DNA of the CDR3: TGTGCCAGCAGCCAAGATTACAGGGGCTACACCTTC. This gives the protein CASSQDYRGYTF.

V is TRBV14 and J is TRBJ1-4; D uncertain. Trimming cost V 0 bases and J 7 bases, with 12 bases left between them. The germline V gene encodes CDR1 SGHDN and CDR2 FVKESK. The CDR3 covers 15 residues. The CDR3 reads CASSQDGGATEKLFF. In DNA, the CDR3 is TGTGCCAGCAGCCAAGATGGAGGAGCGACTGAAAAACTGTTTTTT.

This chain connects TRBV7-8 to TRBJ2-7, with TRBD1 matching 11 bases. The CDR3 covers 15 residues. V was pared by 5 bases and J by 3 bases, with 6 bases of the junction left unmatched. Per the germline V gene, CDR1 is SGHVS and CDR2 is FQNEAQ. CDR3 sequence: CASSPRTGGSYEQYF. DNA of the CDR3: TGTGCCAGCAGCCCCCGGACAGGGGGCAGCTACGAGCAGTACTTC.

The chain employs TRBV2 and TRBJ1-2; 8 bases map to TRBD1. The J segment lost 1 base and the V segment lost 5 bases, leaving 6 bases of the junction unmatched. The germline V gene encodes CDR1 SNHLY and CDR2 FYNNEI. CDR3 length: 15 amino acids. Written as DNA, the CDR3 is TGTGCCAGCAGTACCGGACAGGGCGGTAACTATGGCTACACCTTC. Translated, it gives CASSTGQGGNYGYTF. The entire variable domain, with the rest obtained from reference TRBV2 and TRBJ1-2, is as follows: EPEVTQTPSHQVTQMGQEVILRCVPISNHLYFYWYRQILGQKVEFLVSFYNNEISEKSEIFDDQFSVERPDGSNFTLKIRSTKLEDSAMYFCASSTGQGGNYGYTFGSGTRLTVV.

The chain links TRBV14 to TRBJ2-3, with 8 positions matching TRBD2. This CDR3 comprises 16 residues. CDR1 is SGHDN and CDR2 is FVKESK in the germline V gene. Trimming took 1 base from V and 5 from J; bases not matched to a gene: 8. The CDR3 is CASSQGGSGSLDTQYF. The DNA of the CDR3 is TGTGCCAGCAGCCAAGGAGGAAGCGGGAGTCTAGATACGCAGTATTTT.

The V gene is TRBV2, the J gene TRBJ2-2; 9 bases agree with TRBD2. The CDR3 length is 15 residues. CDR1 and CDR2 (germline): SNHLY, FYNNEI. Trimming cost V 6 bases and J 6 bases; bases outside gene matches: 8. The CDR3 protein is CASRADGTSPGELFF. CDR3 in DNA: TGTGCCAGCAGGGCCGATGGGACTAGCCCCGGGGAGCTGTTTTTT.

The chain carries TRBV12-3 or TRBV12-4 and TRBJ2-1; 10 bases are shared with TRBD1. The CDR3 totals 13 residues. V shed 6 bases, J shed 8 bases, and the junction held 4 bases outside the gene matches. The CDR3 region is CASSRTGGYEQFF. The CDR3 DNA sequence: TGTGCCAGCAGCCGGACAGGGGGATATGAGCAGTTCTTC.

This rearrangement joins TRBV7-9 to TRBJ1-2; TRBD1 aligns across 8 bases. In germline, CDR1 is SEHNR, CDR2 FQNEAQ (reference sequence). V gave up 5 bases and J gave up 5 bases; unmatched junction bases: 7. The length of the CDR3 is 14 residues. The CDR3 sequence: CASSQTGVPYGYTF. CDR3 DNA sequence: TGTGCCAGCAGCCAGACAGGGGTCCCGTATGGCTACACCTTC.

The rearrangement uses TRBV18 and TRBJ1-4; 9 nucleotides match TRBD1. This CDR3 comprises 16 residues. CDR1 and CDR2 (germline): KGHSH, LQKENI. The V segment lost 4 bases and the J segment 3 bases; nucleotides outside the gene matches: 6. CDR3 DNA sequence: TGTGCCAGCTCACAACAGGGGGCCAGGGCTAATGAAAAACTGTTTTTT. This sequence encodes CASSQQGARANEKLFF.

The chain is built from TRBV30 and TRBJ2-1; 8 bases match TRBD1. The CDR3 has 12 residues. Germline V gene data show CDR1 as GTSNPN and CDR2 as SVGIG (reference sequence). Trimming cost V 2 bases and J 9 bases; bases outside gene matches: 3. CDR3 nucleotide sequence: TGTGCCTGGAGTCAGGGGGCGGGTGAGCAGTTCTTC. Translation: CAWSQGAGEQFF.

J is TRBJ1-2 and V is TRBV28, with D possibly matching TRBD1 (5 bases). Germline V gene data show CDR1 as MDHEN and CDR2 as SYDVKM. CDR3 length: 15 amino acids. V lost 2 bases and J 4 bases, leaving 14 bases between the germline ends. The CDR3: CASSLRMQGSYGYTF. DNA of the CDR3: TGTGCCAGCAGTTTAAGGATGCAGGGCAGCTATGGCTACACCTTC.

The rearrangement links TRBV7-9 to TRBJ2-1; the D gene is possibly TRBD1 (5 bases). V dropped 5 bases and J dropped 3 bases, with 11 bases sitting between them. Per germline, CDR1 SEHNR and CDR2 FQNEAQ (reference sequence). The CDR3 contains 14 residues. The CDR3 DNA reads TGTGCCAGCAGCGAAGCCGACAGCTACAATGAGCAGTTCTTC. This codes for CASSEADSYNEQFF.

The chain has TRBV7-3 and TRBJ2-2; 13 nucleotides agree with TRBD2. The CDR3 runs 19 residues. J lost 0 bases, V lost 0 bases, and 4 bases had no gene match. Germline loops: CDR1 SGHTA, CDR2 FQGTGA. CDR3 in DNA: TGTGCCAGCAGCTTAACCGGACTAGCGGGAGCGCCGAACACCGGGGAGCTGTTTTTT. Amino acids: CASSLTGLAGAPNTGELFF.

The chain couples TRBV6-6 to TRBJ2-3; 8 bases fit TRBD1. V trimming: 9 bases; J trimming: 6 bases; junction bases outside the gene matches: 8. From germline, CDR1 is MNHNY and CDR2 SVGAGI (reference sequence). CDR3 size: 13 residues. The CDR3, as DNA: TGTGCCAGTGGGACAGGTTCATCCGATACGCAGTATTTT. It yields the protein CASGTGSSDTQYF.

The V and J genes are TRBV5-5 and TRBJ1-6; 8 bases align to TRBD1. With 4 bases clipped from V and 8 bases from J, the junction kept 5 bases outside the gene matches. The V gene's germline CDR1 is SGHKS and CDR2 YYEKEE (reference sequence). CDR3 length: 14 amino acids. The CDR3 loop reads CASSPGGRHSPLHF. CDR3 nucleotides: TGTGCCAGCAGCCCAGGGGGCCGACATTCACCCCTCCACTTT. Full variable domain (missing parts from reference TRBV5-5 and TRBJ1-6): DAGVTQSPTHLIKTRGQQVTLRCSPISGHKSVSWYQQVLGQGPQFIFQYYEKEERGRGNFPDRFSARQFPNYSSELNVNALLLGDSALYLCASSPGGRHSPLHFGNGTRLTVT.

This clone came up a few times. The chain carries TRBV3-1 (or the pseudogene TRBV3-2) and TRBJ2-1; 13 positions match TRBD2. The CDR3 contains 17 residues. Germline-derived CDR1 and CDR2 are LGHDT and YNNKEL (reference sequence). V gave up 4 bases and J gave up 3 bases; unmatched junction bases: 6. CDR3: CASSLGLAGANYNEQFF. CDR3 coding DNA: TGTGCCAGCAGCCTAGGACTAGCGGGGGCGAACTACAATGAGCAGTTCTTC.

V is TRBV7-8 and J is TRBJ2-7; 7 bases are shared with TRBD1. Germline V gene data show CDR1 as SGHVS and CDR2 as FQNEAQ. This CDR3 has 15 amino acids. Losses at the gene ends were 0 bases for V and 4 bases for J; bases not matched to a gene: 6. The CDR3 spells CASSLAGTEGYEQYF. The CDR3 nucleotides are TGTGCCAGCAGCTTAGCCGGGACAGAGGGATACGAGCAGTACTTC.

J is TRBJ2-5 and V is TRBV20-1; 8 bases line up with TRBD2. CDR1 DFQATT and CDR2 SNEGSKA come from the germline V gene (reference sequence). The CDR3 is made up of 14 amino acids. The V and J ends lost 3 bases and 5 bases, in that order; junction bases with no gene match: 8. DNA for the CDR3: TGCAGTGCTAGTACTGGGACTAGTGCCGAGACCCAGTACTTC. Translating gives CSASTGTSAETQYF.

The sample holds a few counts of this clone. The junction departs from germline at one end; a sequencing error may be responsible. The chain uses TRBV7-7 and TRBJ1-2; D unclear. The length of the CDR3 is 15 residues. The germline gives CDR1 SSHAT, CDR2 FNYEAQ (reference sequence). CDR3 sequence reads: CASSVVASTAYGYTF. The CDR3 DNA is TGTGCTAGCAGCGTAGTAGCCTCAACGGCCTATGGCTACACCTTC.

This chain links TRBV7-2 with TRBJ2-7; 7 nucleotides agree with TRBD2. CDR3 length: 15 residues. V lost 1 base and J lost 3; bases outside the gene matches: 6. Per germline, CDR1 SGHTA and CDR2 FQGNSA. The CDR3 loop is CASSLEAGTNYEQYF. The CDR3 coding sequence is TGTGCCAGCAGCTTAGAAGCGGGGACGAACTACGAGCAGTACTTC.

The chain carries TRBV29-1 and TRBJ2-2; TRBD1 might be the D (6 bases). The CDR3 spans 16 residues. The V end was cut by 3 bases, the J end by 1 base, with 15 bases between. Germline V gene sequence: CDR1 SQVTM, CDR2 ANQGSEA. CDR3 sequence (DNA): TGCAGCGTTGATCTCCGCGGCAGGGGGAACACCGGGGAGCTGTTTTTT. Amino acids: CSVDLRGRGNTGELFF.

In DNA form, the CDR3 reads TGTGCCAGCCACAGGGGGCCGGCAAATGAAAAACTGTTTTTT. Amino acid sequence: CASHRGPANEKLFF. The chain is built from TRBV18 and TRBJ1-4, with 9 nucleotides matching TRBD1. V gave up 8 bases and J gave up 5 bases; unmatched junction bases: 6. Germline V gene lookup returns CDR1 KGHSH and CDR2 LQKENI. This CDR3 has 14 residues.